This T cell receptor beta chain originates from a study of T cells expressing NK-cell markers. About the study: The TCR beta repertoires were obtained from sorted CD3+CD56+NKG2C+, CD3+CD56+NKG2C- and CD3+CD56-NKG2C+ T cells. Of eight sequenced donors, seven were HCMV-seropositive and one HCMV-seronegative. Whole-study findings and limits: Among several donors, these clonotypes also ranked first in the CD3+CD56-NKG2C+ fraction.

The germline gives CDR1 ENHRY, CDR2 SYGVKD. This CDR3 spans 11 amino acids. After re-calling the 5' RACE reads, TCRdb lists one entry per CDR3 protein, DNA absent. Reported are about 150,000 distinct CDR3 sequences; the ten largest clones contain over 35%. Of note for this clonotype: What it binds is not known.

The source material was blood T cells: a sorted CD56 or NKG2C T cell subset, CD4+ or CD8+ T cells, or bulk PBMC T cells (not recorded which). The V and J genes are TRBV10-3 and TRBJ2-7; lacking DNA, the TRBD2 call made by TCRdb goes unchecked. The sequence was obtained from a woman aged 45-65 years in good health. This chain's CDR3 is CAIIARVEQYF.